These 8 T cell receptor beta chains came from one sample sequenced in a study of vaccination and CD4 T cells after COVID-19. The treatment here: roughly nine-day PBMC culture with coronavirus spike peptide pools or control peptides (ViraFEST assay). Sequencing of the DNA from cultured CD4+ T cells was carried out with the Oncomine TCR Beta short-read assay. In TCRdb, the PCR reads were re-called with MiXCR into one record per CDR3 protein. The repertoire has around 20,000 distinct CDR3 sequences, roughly 40% of them found once; the top ten carry just under 9%. These receptors have no identified antigens. Specimen: CD4+ T cells from blood, cultured in vitro, collected after SARS-CoV-2 vaccination. These receptors all stem from a human donor who had recovered from COVID-19.

This chain links TRBV11-2 with TRBJ2-4; D is uncertain. Per the germline V gene, CDR1 is SGHAT and CDR2 is FQNNGV. With 5 bases removed from V and 0 bases from J, the gap between germline ends came to 8 bases. The CDR3 consists of 14 residues. The CDR3 sequence: CASSPRVAKNIQYF. DNA of the CDR3: TGTGCCAGCAGCCCCAGAGTAGCCAAAAACATTCAGTACTTC.

By share, this clonotype counts as medium-sized (0.01 to 0.1%). The chain employs TRBV6-2 or TRBV6-3 and TRBJ2-7; a possible D gene is TRBD2 (6 bases). The V end was cut by 5 bases, the J end by 5 bases, with 22 bases between. This CDR3 has 16 amino acids. CDR1 is MNHEY, CDR2 SVGEGT, per germline. For the CDR3, the DNA is TGTGCCAGCAGTCCGAACAGACTAGTAACGGGCCACGAGCAGTACTTC. Translation: CASSPNRLVTGHEQYF.

CDR3 protein: CASSASVGGGTIITYEQYF. For the CDR3, the DNA is TGTGCCAGCAGTGCCTCTGTCGGCGGGGGGACGATCATAACCTACGAGCAGTACTTC. V and J are TRBV2 and TRBJ2-7; 8 bases line up with TRBD2. Germline CDR1 reads SNHLY; CDR2 reads FYNNEI. The CDR3 has 19 amino acids. J lost 2 bases, V lost 4 bases, and 19 bases had no gene match. Complete variable domain (other parts from reference TRBV2 and TRBJ2-7): EPEVTQTPSHQVTQMGQEVILRCVPISNHLYFYWYRQILGQKVEFLVSFYNNEISEKSEIFDDQFSVERPDGSNFTLKIRSTKLEDSAMYFCASSASVGGGTIITYEQYFGPGTRLTVT.

This clonotype was seen a few times. The chain uses TRBV6-2 or TRBV6-3 and TRBJ2-2; TRBD1 aligns across 8 bases. In germline, CDR1 is MNHEY, CDR2 SVGEGT. The CDR3 extends over 15 amino acids. V dropped 6 bases and J dropped 7; count of bases not matched to a gene: 10. Here the CDR3 reads CASRGQVERYGELFF. CDR3 coding DNA: TGTGCCAGCAGGGGACAGGTGGAGCGTTACGGGGAGCTGTTTTTT.

The genes are TRBV20-1 and TRBJ2-7; 9 bases map to TRBD2. This CDR3 region has 19 residues. The germline V gene has CDR1 DFQATT and CDR2 SNEGSKA (reference sequence). The V and J ends lost 6 bases and 5 bases, in that order; junction bases with no gene match: 26. The CDR3: CSAPPVSVSGSSKVNEQYF. The DNA for the CDR3 is TGCAGTGCCCCTCCAGTTTCTGTTAGCGGGAGTTCGAAAGTTAACGAGCAGTACTTC.

This clonotype was counted a few times. CDR3 region: CSAREGTGGIYEQYF. Here the CDR3 DNA reads TGCAGTGCTAGAGAAGGGACAGGGGGGATCTACGAGCAGTACTTC. V usage is TRBV20-1 and J usage is TRBJ2-7; TRBD1 matches at 11 bases. V trimming: 0 bases; J trimming: 3 bases; junction bases outside the gene matches: 4. In germline, CDR1 is DFQATT, CDR2 SNEGSKA (reference sequence). The CDR3 covers 15 residues.

The genes are TRBV15 and TRBJ2-7; D is possibly TRBD2 (5 bases). Germline lookup yields CDR1 LNHNV and CDR2 YYDKDF (reference sequence). Trimming removed 3 bases from V and 3 bases from J, with 6 bases in between. CDR3 length equals 12 residues. CDR3 protein: CATSSDYYEQYF. CDR3 bases: TGTGCCACCAGCAGTGACTACTACGAGCAGTACTTC.

The chain joins TRBV5-1 to TRBJ2-5; 8 positions agree with TRBD2. Per germline, CDR1 SGHRS and CDR2 YFSETQ. CDR3 size: 16 residues. Trimming at V came to 4 bases and at J to 1 base, leaving 9 bases not matched to a gene. The CDR3 reads CASSQRPGTSQETQYF. CDR3 DNA sequence: TGCGCCAGCAGCCAGCGACCCGGGACTAGCCAAGAGACCCAGTACTTC.